Presented here are 30 T cell receptor beta chains from one specimen sequenced in a study of early T cells in non-severe SARS-CoV-2 infection. A single record per CDR3 protein comes from TCRdb applying MiXCR to the 5' RACE reads. The repertoire holds fewer than 65,000 distinct CDR3 sequences, about 7.7% seen once, with over 9.5% in the top ten. The specimen was whole blood, collected at baseline. These receptors all come from an adult who was a healthcare worker with PCR-confirmed SARS-CoV-2 infection or an uninfected control (not recorded which).

The CDR3 nucleotides read TGCAGTGCTAGAGATCAGAGCGGGAGGTGGGGCCCGGCGGAGCAGTACTTC. It specifies CSARDQSGRWGPAEQYF. The chain employs TRBV20-1 and TRBJ2-7; TRBD2 matches 9 bases. The trim removed 0 bases at V and 7 bases at J, leaving 16 bases unmatched. The V gene's germline CDR1 is DFQATT and CDR2 SNEGSKA (reference sequence). The CDR3 spans 17 residues.

This clonotype was detected a few times. This chain uses TRBV7-2 with TRBJ2-7; D is possibly TRBD1 (5 bases). Germline CDR1 is SGHTA and CDR2 is FQGNSA. This CDR3 comprises 17 residues. V lost 5 bases, J lost 1 base, and 21 bases lay in between. CDR3 in DNA: TGTGCCAGCAGCCCTCTAGGGTTGGACATCGTTTCCTACGAGCAGTACTTC. Amino acid sequence: CASSPLGLDIVSYEQYF.

The chain has TRBV27 and TRBJ1-6; 8 bases map to TRBD1. CDR3 length: 19 residues. Germline V gene data show CDR1 as MNHEY and CDR2 as SMNVEV (reference sequence). The V gene end was trimmed by 5 bases and the J gene end by 0 bases; junction bases not matched to a gene: 12. The CDR3, as DNA: TGTGCCAGCAGTGCCTTACAGGGGGTCTTGAGCTCCTATAATTCACCCCTCCACTTT. Its protein is CASSALQGVLSSYNSPLHF.

This clonotype occurred many times. V is TRBV9 and J is TRBJ2-1; 10 bases are a match to TRBD1. The CDR3 loop spans 16 amino acids. Per germline, CDR1 SGDLS and CDR2 YYNGEE. V lost 3 bases, J lost 0 bases, and 3 bases stayed unmatched. The CDR3 reads CASSEDRGSSYNEQFF. The CDR3 coding sequence is TGTGCCAGCAGCGAGGACAGGGGGAGCTCCTACAATGAGCAGTTCTTC.

This clonotype was observed at least ten times. The genes are TRBV24-1 and TRBJ2-3; possible D gene TRBD1, 5 bases. Trimming left V 3 bases short and J 3 bases short, with 18 bases between. Germline CDR1 and CDR2: KGHDR and SFDVKD. The CDR3 extends over 17 amino acids. This CDR3 reads CATSDTRQTRRTDTQYF. CDR3 sequence (DNA): TGTGCCACCAGTGATACACGACAGACTCGGCGAACAGATACGCAGTATTTT.

This clonotype was seen at least ten times. The rearrangement links TRBV28 to TRBJ1-2; possibly TRBD1 for D (6 bases). The V end was cut by 9 bases, the J end by 2 bases, with 16 bases between. Germline V lookup: CDR1 MDHEN, CDR2 SYDVKM. The CDR3 is made up of 14 amino acids. CDR3 sequence: CASVTGTLNYGYTF. In nucleotides, the CDR3 is TGTGCCAGTGTTACCGGGACACTAAACTATGGCTACACCTTC.

The rearrangement joins TRBV7-8 to TRBJ2-7; possibly TRBD2 for D (6 bases). CDR3 length: 16 residues. Per the germline V gene, CDR1 is SGHVS and CDR2 is FQNEAQ. The V gene lost 5 bases and the J gene lost 7 bases, with 24 bases spanning the gap. The CDR3 DNA sequence: TGTGCCAGCAGCCCGGCCGCCGGGACTGCCCCTCGGGAGCAGTACTTC. Its translation: CASSPAAGTAPREQYF.

This clonotype appeared a few times. The chain recombines TRBV18 with TRBJ2-7; tentatively, D is TRBD1 (6 bases). Germline lookup yields CDR1 KGHSH and CDR2 LQKENI. Trimming left V 1 base short and J 3 bases short, with 7 bases between. This CDR3 spans 13 amino acids. The DNA of the CDR3 is TGTGCCAGCTCACCACACAGGGACTACGAGCAGTACTTC. Translating gives CASSPHRDYEQYF.

The chain couples TRBV3-1 to TRBJ2-1; 7 nucleotides match TRBD2. Germline CDR1 and CDR2: LGHDT and YNNKEL (reference sequence). Germline trimming cut 5 bases from V and 2 bases from J; bases unmatched to any gene: 6. This CDR3 is 15 amino acids long. The CDR3 DNA follows: TGTGCCAGCAGCACCCGCGGGGGTACCTACAATGAGCAGTTCTTC. This codes for CASSTRGGTYNEQFF.

This clonotype has a handful of counts. The V gene is TRBV27, the J gene TRBJ2-1; 7 positions match TRBD2. The trim removed 8 bases at V and 8 bases at J, leaving 12 bases unmatched. CDR1 is MNHEY and CDR2 is SMNVEV in the germline V gene (reference sequence). The CDR3 contains 14 residues. CDR3 nucleotide sequence: TGTGCCAGCTTCCGTGGGAGGGCTCTGGATGAGCAGTTCTTC. Translation gives CASFRGRALDEQFF.

The chain combines TRBV27 with TRBJ2-7; 8 bases match TRBD1. V gave up 5 bases and J gave up 2 bases; unmatched junction bases: 14. The CDR3 length is 17 residues. Germline loops: CDR1 MNHEY, CDR2 SMNVEV (reference sequence). CDR3 sequence reads: CASSPLGLGTGPYEQYF. In DNA form, the CDR3 reads TGTGCCAGCAGTCCCCTGGGCCTAGGGACAGGTCCCTACGAGCAGTACTTC.

This clonotype was seen ten or more times. This sequence joins TRBV20-1 and TRBJ2-7; D is unclear. Trimming took off 2 bases at V and 2 bases at J, with 7 bases between the two ends. CDR1 and CDR2 (germline): DFQATT, SNEGSKA (reference sequence). The CDR3 extends over 12 amino acids. The CDR3 nucleotides are TGCAGTGCTAGATCCGAGACCTACGAGCAGTACTTC. Protein product: CSARSETYEQYF.

This clonotype was recorded many times. The chain links TRBV4-1 to TRBJ2-7, with 8 bases matching TRBD2. Unmatched junction bases numbered 8, after V lost 0 bases and J lost 4 bases. Germline V gene data show CDR1 as MGHRA and CDR2 as YSYEKL. The CDR3 consists of 16 residues. The CDR3 reads CASSQDRSGSRYEQYF. For the CDR3, the DNA is TGCGCCAGCAGCCAAGATCGGAGCGGGAGTAGGTACGAGCAGTACTTC.

This clonotype was seen repeatedly, ten times or more. The chain couples TRBV6-2 or TRBV6-3 to TRBJ2-2; D gene unclear. V was cut by 7 bases and J by 7 bases, with 10 bases left in between. Germline V gene lookup returns CDR1 MNHEY and CDR2 SVGEGT. The CDR3 has 12 residues. CDR3 in amino acids: CASTSFGGELFF. The CDR3 nucleotides read TGTGCCAGCACCTCCTTTGGCGGGGAGCTGTTTTTT.

This clonotype was detected many times. The chain links TRBV7-9 to TRBJ2-7; D remains unclear. CDR3 size: 12 residues. Per the germline V gene, CDR1 is SEHNR and CDR2 is FQNEAQ (reference sequence). The germline V and J ends were trimmed by 1 base and 2 bases, with 3 bases remaining between them. The CDR3 loop reads CASSLVPYEQYF. As DNA, the CDR3 is TGTGCCAGCAGCTTAGTGCCCTACGAGCAGTACTTC. The full variable domain, rest sourced from reference TRBV7-9 and TRBJ2-7, is DTGVSQNPRHKITKRGQNVTFRCDPISEHNRLYWYRQTLGQGPEFLTYFQNEAQLEKSRLLSDRFSAERPKGSFSTLEIQRTEQGDSAMYLCASSLVPYEQYFGPGTRLTVT.

Many counts were recorded for this clonotype. The V call is TRBV6-1, the J call TRBJ1-5; maybe TRBD1 (5 bases). The CDR3 sequence is 15 residues long. The V gene lost 0 bases and the J gene lost 6 bases, with 12 bases spanning the gap. The germline CDR1 and CDR2 sequences are MNHNS and SASEGT. The CDR3 coding sequence is TGTGCCAGCAGTGAAGCGACAGTGATGGTTCAGCCCCAGCATTTT. Its translation: CASSEATVMVQPQHF.

This clonotype was counted many times. CDR3 amino acids: CAISELWLAGEADTQYF. CDR3 DNA: TGTGCCATCAGTGAGTTATGGCTAGCGGGAGAAGCAGATACGCAGTATTTT. The chain recombines TRBV10-3 with TRBJ2-3; 10 bases line up with TRBD2. The V gene end was trimmed by 1 base and the J gene end by 4 bases; junction bases not matched to a gene: 8. The CDR3 is 17 amino acids. From germline, CDR1 is ENHRY and CDR2 SYGVKD.

This clonotype was seen many times. This chain links TRBV20-1 with TRBJ2-3; 9 nucleotides match TRBD1. CDR1 and CDR2 from the germline V gene are DFQATT and SNEGSKA (reference sequence). The CDR3 is 14 residues long. The J segment lost 3 bases and the V segment lost 4 bases, leaving 5 bases of the junction unmatched. As DNA, the CDR3 is TGCAGTGCTAAAACAGGGGGCGAAACAGATACGCAGTATTTT. Amino acid sequence: CSAKTGGETDTQYF.

This clonotype was seen a few times. CDR3 sequence reads: CASMDGTVYNEQFF. CDR3 DNA: TGTGCCAGCATGGACGGGACAGTGTACAATGAGCAGTTCTTC. The J gene is TRBJ2-1, the V gene TRBV7-9; 7 bases fit TRBD1. The germline V gene encodes CDR1 SEHNR and CDR2 FQNEAQ (reference sequence). V lost 7 bases and J lost 4; bases outside the gene matches: 7. This CDR3 spans 14 amino acids. The full variable domain, rest sourced from reference TRBV7-9 and TRBJ2-1, is DTGVSQNPRHKITKRGQNVTFRCDPISEHNRLYWYRQTLGQGPEFLTYFQNEAQLEKSRLLSDRFSAERPKGSFSTLEIQRTEQGDSAMYLCASMDGTVYNEQFFGPGTRLTVL.

The V and J genes are TRBV28 and TRBJ2-5; the D gene is possibly TRBD1 (5 bases). Trimming pared 4 bases from V and 2 bases from J, leaving 11 bases between. Germline V gene data show CDR1 as MDHEN and CDR2 as SYDVKM. The CDR3 sequence is 14 residues long. CDR3 protein: CASSSPRGQETQYF. CDR3 sequence (DNA): TGTGCCAGCAGTTCCCCAAGGGGACAAGAGACCCAGTACTTC.

This clonotype was recorded a few times. The CDR3 nucleotides are TGTGCCAGCAGCTTAGGCAGGGCCCGCTACGAGCAGTACTTC. Translated: CASSLGRARYEQYF. The rearrangement joins TRBV7-2 to TRBJ2-7, with D perhaps TRBD1 (5 bases). Trimming took off 1 base at V and 3 bases at J, with 10 bases between the two ends. The CDR3 contains 14 residues. Germline-derived CDR1 and CDR2 are SGHTA and FQGNSA. The full variable domain, completed using reference TRBV7-2 and TRBJ2-7, is GAGVSQSPSNKVTEKGKDVELRCDPISGHTALYWYRQSLGQGLEFLIYFQGNSAPDKSGLPSDRFSAERTGGSVSTLTIQRTQQEDSAVYLCASSLGRARYEQYFGPGTRLTVT.

The chain combines TRBV29-1 with TRBJ1-3; D not certain. V was pared by 4 bases and J by 0 bases, with 10 bases between. The CDR3 runs to 14 residues. Germline V gene lookup returns CDR1 SQVTM and CDR2 ANQGSEA. The CDR3 sequence: CSVAAAGSGNTIYF. The CDR3 DNA is TGCAGCGTTGCGGCGGCGGGCTCTGGAAACACCATATATTTT.

V and J are TRBV11-3 and TRBJ2-1; no clear D gene. Deletions cut 0 bases from V and 1 base from J, with 7 bases between. Per the germline V gene, CDR1 is SGHNT and CDR2 is YENEEA. The CDR3 contains 15 residues. The CDR3 reads CASSLDPRSYNEQFF. The CDR3 DNA is TGTGCCAGCAGCTTAGACCCTAGGTCCTACAATGAGCAGTTCTTC.

The chain carries TRBV29-1 and TRBJ2-5; 11 bases align to TRBD1. V shed 7 bases and J 4 bases; nucleotides not matched to a gene: 2. CDR1 SQVTM and CDR2 ANQGSEA come from the germline V gene. The CDR3 loop spans 12 amino acids. The chain's CDR3 is CSADRGRETQYF. Here the CDR3 DNA reads TGCAGCGCGGACAGGGGGCGAGAGACCCAGTACTTC.

This clonotype was picked up many times. V and J are TRBV25-1 and TRBJ2-3, with a weak D call TRBD1 (5 bases). CDR1 is MGHDK, CDR2 SYGVNS, per germline. Trimming left V 4 bases short and J 5 bases short, with 10 bases between. The CDR3 covers 13 residues. The CDR3 sequence: CASSVQGEDTQYF. The CDR3 DNA is TGTGCCAGCAGTGTGCAGGGTGAAGATACGCAGTATTTT. Combining the CDR3 with reference TRBV25-1 and TRBJ2-3 gives the whole variable domain EADIYQTPRYLVIGTGKKITLECSQTMGHDKMYWYQQDPGMELHLIHYSYGVNSTEKGDLSSESTVSRIRTEHFPLTLESARPSHTSQYLCASSVQGEDTQYFGPGTRLTVL.

This clonotype was found a few times. V gene TRBV4-3 combines with J gene TRBJ2-7; D could derive from TRBD1 or TRBD2 (5 bases each). The CDR3 runs 15 residues. Trimming removed 1 base from V and 3 bases from J, with 13 bases in between. The V gene's germline CDR1 is LGHNA and CDR2 YSLEER. CDR3 sequence reads: CASSQVDNAGYEQYF. For the CDR3, the DNA is TGCGCCAGCAGCCAAGTGGACAATGCGGGCTACGAGCAGTACTTC.

This clonotype was seen only a few times. The chain carries TRBV4-3 and TRBJ1-1; a possible D gene is TRBD1 (5 bases). This CDR3 is built from 16 residues. CDR1 and CDR2 from the germline V gene are LGHNA and YSLEER. Trimming stripped 5 bases from V and 1 base from J, with 17 bases between. CDR3 coding DNA: TGCGCCAGCAGCTCATGGTGGGGGGATCAGAACACTGAAGCTTTCTTT. It encodes CASSSWWGDQNTEAFF.

This chain joins TRBV7-6 and TRBJ2-5; D assignment may be TRBD1 or TRBD2 (5 bases each). CDR1 and CDR2 from the germline V gene are SGHVS and FNYEAQ. The ends were cut back, 2 bases at V and 2 bases at J, with 21 bases in the middle. The CDR3 spans 18 residues. The CDR3 spells CASSLLRQKFTSQETQYF. Written as DNA, the CDR3 is TGTGCCAGCAGCTTATTACGACAGAAATTTACTAGTCAAGAGACCCAGTACTTC.

The chain recombines TRBV29-1 with TRBJ2-7, with unresolved D. The germline V gene has CDR1 SQVTM and CDR2 ANQGSEA. This CDR3 is 13 amino acids long. The V and J ends lost 0 bases and 3 bases respectively, with 9 bases between them. CDR3 sequence: CSVEDKGHYEQYF. The CDR3 region has the DNA TGCAGCGTTGAAGATAAGGGCCACTACGAGCAGTACTTC.

This clonotype was detected ten times or more. The chain combines TRBV30 with TRBJ2-3; no firm D call. CDR3 length: 13 residues. Per the germline V gene, CDR1 is GTSNPN and CDR2 is SVGIG (reference sequence). V was clipped by 0 bases and J by 1 base, with 5 bases between them. CDR3 region: CAWSVKGTDTQYF. CDR3 DNA: TGTGCCTGGAGTGTAAAGGGCACAGATACGCAGTATTTT.